This T cell receptor (beta chain) stems from a study of blood T cells in healthy people across ages. With a J-beta primer mix and a sample-barcoded 5' primer, a second PCR ran about 7 to 12 cycles. Every molecule of cDNA carried a tag from a template-switch adaptor with 12 random nucleotides. Using its own MiXCR run on the 5' RACE reads, TCRdb lists one record per CDR3 protein. The sample lists about 1.7 million distinct CDR3 sequences, roughly 28% occurring once. This clonotype was seen a few times. Its specificity is not known. From germline, CDR1 is MGHDK and CDR2 SYGVNS. J was trimmed by 6 bases and V by 3 bases; bases with no gene match: 6. This CDR3 region has 14 residues. Study-wide findings and caveats: A conclusive naive versus antigen-experienced comparison was prevented by the unsorted PBMCs. Getting older went along with TCR beta diversity per million T cells dropping roughly linearly. Both naive CD4+ cell counts and diversity were greater in long-lived donors than in aged donors.

The TCR originated in a woman aged 25 to 39 in good health. The V gene is TRBV25-1, the J gene TRBJ2-5, with 8 bases matching TRBD1. Sequencing was done on a sample of blood. This CDR3 reads CASSDPGGGKTQYF. The CDR3, as DNA: TGTGCCAGCAGTGACCCAGGGGGCGGCAAGACCCAGTACTTC.